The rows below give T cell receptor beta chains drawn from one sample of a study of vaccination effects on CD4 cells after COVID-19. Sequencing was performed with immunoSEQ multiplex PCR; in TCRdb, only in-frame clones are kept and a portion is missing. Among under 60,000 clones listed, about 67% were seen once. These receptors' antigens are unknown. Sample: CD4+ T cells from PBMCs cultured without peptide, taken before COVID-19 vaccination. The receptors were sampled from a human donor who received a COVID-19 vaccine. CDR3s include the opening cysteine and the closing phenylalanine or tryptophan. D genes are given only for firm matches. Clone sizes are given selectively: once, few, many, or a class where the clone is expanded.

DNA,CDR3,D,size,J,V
TGTGCCAGCAGCCAAGATAGGGCTAGCGGGGTGACAGATACGCAGTATTTT,CASSQDRASGVTDTQYF,TRBD2,NA,TRBJ2-3,TRBV4-2
TGCGCCAGCGGGGGCGAAAAACGCACAGATACGCAGTATTTT,CASGGEKRTDTQYF,NA,NA,TRBJ2-3,TRBV5-1
TGTGCCAGCAGCCTAGGAGCGGGGGGAGTCTACAATGAGCAGTTCTTC,CASSLGAGGVYNEQFF,TRBD2,few,TRBJ2-1,TRBV7-6
TGTGCCAGCTGGGGACAGCAACCCTATGGCTACACCTTC,CASWGQQPYGYTF,TRBD1,NA,TRBJ1-2,TRBV28
TGTGCCAGCAGCTTGGAGGGGAATTTCTTTGGAAACACCATATATTTT,CASSLEGNFFGNTIYF,NA,NA,TRBJ1-3,TRBV5-6
TGCGCCAGCAGCTTGGGAGGGGATCGGGCGGTTGGGGCCAACGTCCTGACTTTC,CASSLGGDRAVGANVLTF,NA,few,TRBJ2-6,TRBV5-1
TGTGCCAGCGGTCAGGGACATAGAGAGACCCAGTACTTC,CASGQGHRETQYF,NA,NA,TRBJ2-5,TRBV27
TGTGCCAGCAGTTTATATAATAATGAAAAACTGTTTTTT,CASSLYNNEKLFF,NA,few,TRBJ1-4,TRBV12-3/TRBV12-4
TGTGCCAGCAGTTACTCGCAGGGGAAAGGTGAAAAACTGTTTTTT,CASSYSQGKGEKLFF,NA,NA,TRBJ1-4,TRBV6-5
TGTGCCAGTAGTATGGGGACAGGGCAAGAGACCCAGTACTTC,CASSMGTGQETQYF,TRBD1,NA,TRBJ2-5,TRBV19
TGTGCCAGCAGTTACTCATCGGCGGCTAACTATGGCTACACCTTC,CASSYSSAANYGYTF,NA,few,TRBJ1-2,TRBV6-2/TRBV6-3
TGTGCCAGCAGTGAAGGGCTGGGTCTGAACACTGAAGCTTTCTTT,CASSEGLGLNTEAFF,NA,once,TRBJ1-1,TRBV6-1
TGTGCCAGCAGCCGGACATACAATCAGCCCCAGCATTTT,CASSRTYNQPQHF,NA,NA,TRBJ1-5,TRBV7-9
TGTGCCAGCAGTAGGGACCGATCGGAGTACACTGAAGCTTTCTTT,CASSRDRSEYTEAFF,NA,NA,TRBJ1-1,TRBV6-5
TGTGCCAGCTCACCAGGACTAGCGGGCACCGGGGAGCTGTTTTTT,CASSPGLAGTGELFF,TRBD2,NA,TRBJ2-2,TRBV18
TGTGCCAGCAGCACCAGAAGGGGGAACACTGAAGCTTTCTTT,CASSTRRGNTEAFF,NA,NA,TRBJ1-1,TRBV7-9
TGTGCCAGCAAAGGGTCTGTCGGGTATAGCAATCAGCCCCAGCATTTT,CASKGSVGYSNQPQHF,NA,few,TRBJ1-5,TRBV2
TGTGCCAGCAGGATAGAAGCCTACGAGCAGTACTTC,CASRIEAYEQYF,NA,few,TRBJ2-7,TRBV2
TGCGCCAGCAGCCCTGAGGGTTCCGGAGAGACCCAGTACTTC,CASSPEGSGETQYF,NA,once,TRBJ2-5,TRBV5-1
TGTGCCAGCAGCCCGTTCACCGGGGCAGGGAACACTGAAGCTTTCTTT,CASSPFTGAGNTEAFF,NA,NA,TRBJ1-1,TRBV7-9
TGTGCCAGCAGTGAAGGAGCGGGAGTCGGTGAGCAGTTCTTC,CASSEGAGVGEQFF,TRBD2,NA,TRBJ2-1,TRBV6-4
TGCGCCAGCAGCCAAGACGGAAGGGGGAGGGCAACTAATGAAAAACTGTTTTTT,CASSQDGRGRATNEKLFF,NA,NA,TRBJ1-4,TRBV4-1
TGTGCCACCAGTGATTGGAGGGACATGTATGGCTACACCTTC,CATSDWRDMYGYTF,NA,few,TRBJ1-2,TRBV24-1
TGTGCCAGCAGCCAAGATGGCGGGCTCCCTAACGAGCAGTACTTC,CASSQDGGLPNEQYF,NA,NA,TRBJ2-7,TRBV4-2
TGTGCCAGCAGCTTGAGAGGGGTTGGAAACACCATATATTTT,CASSLRGVGNTIYF,NA,NA,TRBJ1-3,TRBV5-6
TGTGCCAGCAACCGGGGGACAGGGAATGGCTACACCTTC,CASNRGTGNGYTF,TRBD1,NA,TRBJ1-2,TRBV2
TGTGCCAGCAGCTCCTTTCGGGAGGGGTACCAAGAGACCCAGTACTTC,CASSSFREGYQETQYF,TRBD2,NA,TRBJ2-5,TRBV11-2
TGTGCCAGCACCCTCGGGACTCATCCATCCACAGATACGCAGTATTTT,CASTLGTHPSTDTQYF,NA,NA,TRBJ2-3,TRBV7-2
TGTGCCAGCAGCTTGGAACAGGGGAGCACTGAAGCTTTCTTT,CASSLEQGSTEAFF,TRBD1,NA,TRBJ1-1,TRBV5-8
TGCAGTGCTAGTCGGGACTACTCCTACAATGAGCAGTTCTTC,CSASRDYSYNEQFF,TRBD2,NA,TRBJ2-1,TRBV20-1
TGTGCCAGCAGCTTAGTGGGCGTCTACGAGCAGTACTTC,CASSLVGVYEQYF,NA,NA,TRBJ2-7,TRBV7-8
TGTGCCAGCAGTTACGAGGGCAGGAGCAACACTGAAGCTTTCTTT,CASSYEGRSNTEAFF,NA,few,TRBJ1-1,TRBV6-5
TGCGCCAGCAGCCAAGCCACAGGGATTAATAACTATGGCTACACCTTC,CASSQATGINNYGYTF,NA,few,TRBJ1-2,TRBV4-3
TGTGCCAGTAGCCCGACTAGCGGGAGGAACATTCAGTACTTC,CASSPTSGRNIQYF,TRBD2,few,TRBJ2-4,TRBV19
TGTGCCAGCGAATTGTCGCTCGTCCAGACCCAGTACTTC,CASELSLVQTQYF,NA,NA,TRBJ2-5,TRBV3-1/TRBV3-2
TGCAGTGCTAGTCCTTGGGACTGGGCCACCGGGGAGCTGTTTTTT,CSASPWDWATGELFF,NA,NA,TRBJ2-2,TRBV20-1
TGCGCCAGCAGCTTTGGAGAGGTGCCTAATGAAAAACTGTTTTTT,CASSFGEVPNEKLFF,NA,NA,TRBJ1-4,TRBV5-1
TGTGCCAGCAATAGAGACACCTCCTACGAGCAGTACTTC,CASNRDTSYEQYF,NA,NA,TRBJ2-7,TRBV2
TGTGCCAGCGCCGATCTTAGCGGATCCTACGAGCAGTACTTC,CASADLSGSYEQYF,NA,NA,TRBJ2-7,TRBV2
TGCGCCAGCAGCACCCGATGGGCAGATACGCAGTATTTT,CASSTRWADTQYF,NA,NA,TRBJ2-3,TRBV4-3
TGCAGCGTTGGGGGGGGCAATCAGCCCCAGCATTTT,CSVGGGNQPQHF,NA,NA,TRBJ1-5,TRBV29-1
TGTGCCAGCAGCGTACAGCGACTTCTCCCGGGGGAGCAGTACTTC,CASSVQRLLPGEQYF,NA,NA,TRBJ2-7,TRBV7-2
TGTGCCAGCAGCGTAGAAGGGCAGTCGTATGGCTACACCTTC,CASSVEGQSYGYTF,NA,NA,TRBJ1-2,TRBV9
TGCGCCAGCAGCCGGGGACAGGCCAGCTCTGGAAACACCATATATTTT,CASSRGQASSGNTIYF,TRBD1,once,TRBJ1-3,TRBV5-1
TGTGCCAGCAGTCCGGCAGGGGGATACTCCTACAATGAGCAGTTCTTC,CASSPAGGYSYNEQFF,TRBD1,NA,TRBJ2-1,TRBV2
TGTGCCAGTAGTATCGAGACAGGGGGGTATCAGCCCCAGCATTTT,CASSIETGGYQPQHF,TRBD1,few,TRBJ1-5,TRBV19
TGTGCCAGCAGCCAAGGAGCGAACACAGATACGCAGTATTTT,CASSQGANTDTQYF,NA,few,TRBJ2-3,TRBV11-2
TGTGCCAGCAGCTTAGTAGGGGGCCAGACCCAGTACTTC,CASSLVGGQTQYF,TRBD1,NA,TRBJ2-5,TRBV11-3
TGTGCCACCATAGCGTCTGGCACAGATACGCAGTATTTT,CATIASGTDTQYF,NA,NA,TRBJ2-3,TRBV10-3
TGTGCCAGTAGTTTCTTCCCGCGTCCGACGCGAACAGATACGCAGTATTTT,CASSFFPRPTRTDTQYF,NA,NA,TRBJ2-3,TRBV19